This TCR beta chain was sequenced in a study of beta chain features in type 1 diabetes. For the study at large: The number of sorted cells examined across all samples was 107,917,701.

Every bit of the isolated RNA underwent reverse transcription, so sequencing read expressed TCRB transcripts. Measured with immunoSEQ multiplex PCR; TCRdb has only the in-frame clones, and not every one. The sample includes 200,000 to 250,000 clones, 25% to 30% of them seen just once. Comment on this clone: Its cognate antigen is unknown.

Study-wide results and limits: It was among patients, rather than healthy donors, that naive, central memory and Treg TCRB repertoires appeared more similar. Within each of all four CD4+ subsets, Type 1 diabetes patients had TCRB CDR3s that were moderately but significantly shorter.

Sequenced: central memory CD4+ T cells from blood. The clonotype was recovered from a man aged 25-45 years in good health.

The CDR3 loop reads CASSQLTGPQETQYF. The CDR3 DNA follows: TGTGCCAGCAGCCAATTGACAGGCCCCCAAGAGACCCAGTACTTC. The chain carries TRBV14 and TRBJ2-5, with D maybe TRBD1 (6 bases). The CDR3 extends over 15 amino acids. Deletions cut 2 bases from V and 1 base from J, with 11 bases between. Germline V gene sequence: CDR1 SGHDN, CDR2 FVKESK.